These 30 T cell receptor beta chains came from one sample sequenced in a study of shared clonotypes between healthy human individuals. CD45RO negativity and positive selection for CCR7 defined naive CD8 cells, a population that excluded terminally differentiated effector memory CD45RA+ cells. Assay: immunoSEQ multiplex PCR; the TCRdb copy retains only in-frame clones and omits some. The sample has millions of clones; 85% to 95% are singletons. Source material: naive CD8+ T cells sorted from blood. These receptor sequences come from a man aged 18 to 30 in good health.

The CDR3 region is CASSELTSLQETQYF. CDR3 coding DNA: TGTGCCAGCAGTGAGCTGACTTCGCTACAAGAGACCCAGTACTTC. This chain joins TRBV2 and TRBJ2-5; the D is unclear. Trimming shortened V by 3 bases and J by 2 bases, and 13 bases separated the two germline ends. Germline V CDR1 and CDR2: SNHLY, FYNNEI. CDR3 size: 15 residues.

As regards this clone: The sample contains more than one DNA sequence encoding this CDR3. The chain couples TRBV19 to TRBJ2-7; 8 bases are shared with TRBD2. J gave up 2 bases and V 3 bases, and 3 bases lay outside the gene matches. CDR1 LNHDA and CDR2 SQIVND come from the germline V gene (reference sequence). The CDR3 is 14 residues long. The DNA for the CDR3 is TGTGCCAGTAGTATTAACGGGAGGGCCTACGAGCAGTACTTC. It codes for CASSINGRAYEQYF.

The CDR3 nucleotides read TGTGCCAGCAAAGACAGGGCGGGTCAGCCCCAGCATTTT. Translated: CASKDRAGQPQHF. The V and J genes are TRBV2 and TRBJ1-5, with TRBD1 matching over 7 bases. Per the germline V gene, CDR1 is SNHLY and CDR2 is FYNNEI. V shed 7 bases and J 6 bases; nucleotides not matched to a gene: 6. This CDR3 is built from 13 residues. The full variable domain, rest sourced from reference TRBV2 and TRBJ1-5, is EPEVTQTPSHQVTQMGQEVILRCVPISNHLYFYWYRQILGQKVEFLVSFYNNEISEKSEIFDDQFSVERPDGSNFTLKIRSTKLEDSAMYFCASKDRAGQPQHFGDGTRLSIL.

The genes are TRBV6-5 and TRBJ2-7, with D uncertain. The CDR3 length is 16 residues. Trimming cost V 0 bases and J 3 bases, with 15 bases left between them. Germline-derived CDR1 and CDR2 are MNHEY and SVGAGI. The CDR3 region has the DNA TGTGCCAGCAGTTACTCGATCGGAGCCCGGAACTACGAGCAGTACTTC. It translates to CASSYSIGARNYEQYF.

The chain employs TRBV4-3 and TRBJ2-4; possible D gene TRBD2, 6 bases. Germline assignment: CDR1 LGHNA and CDR2 YSLEER. With 2 bases removed from V and 9 bases from J, the gap between germline ends came to 11 bases. CDR3 length equals 13 residues. The CDR3 DNA reads TGCGCCAGCAGCCAAACGGACGGGAGCATTCAGTACTTC. Its protein product is CASSQTDGSIQYF.

The chain uses TRBV11-2 and TRBJ1-1; D is possibly TRBD1 (6 bases). This CDR3 has 16 amino acids. Trimming stripped 4 bases from V and 4 bases from J, with 19 bases between. The germline gives CDR1 SGHAT, CDR2 FQNNGV. As DNA, the CDR3 is TGTGCCAGCAGCTCACGGGACACCCCTACGAGCACTGAAGCTTTCTTT. Translation gives CASSSRDTPTSTEAFF.

The V call is TRBV27, the J call TRBJ2-5; possibly TRBD1 for D (5 bases). With 4 bases removed from V and 5 bases from J, the gap between germline ends came to 20 bases. The germline gives CDR1 MNHEY, CDR2 SMNVEV (reference sequence). This CDR3 has 16 amino acids. The CDR3 sequence is CASSWGMGTKGETQYF. The DNA of the CDR3 is TGTGCCAGCAGTTGGGGTATGGGCACAAAGGGGGAGACCCAGTACTTC.

This sequence joins TRBV6-6 and TRBJ1-4, with 7 bases aligning to TRBD1. With 0 bases clipped from V and 6 bases from J, the junction kept 4 bases outside the gene matches. Germline V gives CDR1 MNHNY, CDR2 SVGAGI (reference sequence). The CDR3 spans 15 residues. CDR3 loop: CASSYSTGKDEKLFF. In DNA, the CDR3 is TGTGCCAGCAGTTACTCGACAGGGAAGGATGAAAAACTGTTTTTT.

The J gene is TRBJ1-3, the V gene TRBV9, with 8 bases matching TRBD1. CDR1 and CDR2 (germline): SGDLS, YYNGEE. The CDR3 contains 14 residues. The J segment lost 4 bases and the V segment lost 8 bases, leaving 8 bases of the junction unmatched. CDR3 region: CASSLTGDGNTIYF. In nucleotides, the CDR3 is TGTGCCAGTAGCTTGACAGGGGACGGAAACACCATATATTTT.

This chain uses TRBV6-6 with TRBJ2-6; 7 bases agree with TRBD1. The germline V gene encodes CDR1 MNHNY and CDR2 SVGAGI (reference sequence). The CDR3 is 15 residues long. J was trimmed by 4 bases and V by 6 bases; bases with no gene match: 6. The chain's CDR3 is CASSLTGAGANVLTF. In DNA, the CDR3 is TGTGCCAGCAGCTTAACAGGGGCCGGGGCCAACGTCCTGACTTTC.

This chain links TRBV5-6 with TRBJ2-7; D remains unclear. The germline V and J ends were trimmed by 2 bases and 3 bases, with 12 bases remaining between them. The CDR3 has 14 residues. The germline CDR1 and CDR2 sequences are SGHDT and YYEEEE. The CDR3: CASSFSGSLYEQYF. DNA of the CDR3: TGTGCCAGCAGCTTTAGTGGCTCCCTCTACGAGCAGTACTTC.

V and J are TRBV28 and TRBJ2-1, with TRBD1 identical over 8 bases. The CDR3 covers 12 residues. The junction had 11 bases not matched to a gene; V was cut back by 6 bases and J by 16 bases. Germline values: CDR1 MDHEN, CDR2 SYDVKM. CDR3 amino acids: CASSPFEGTGFF. DNA of the CDR3: TGTGCCAGCAGCCCCTTTGAAGGGACAGGCTTCTTC.

The chain combines TRBV10-1 with TRBJ2-2; TRBD2 matches at 7 bases. Trimming removed 5 bases from V and 3 bases from J; junction bases left unmatched: 6. There are 15 residues in the CDR3. The germline V gene has CDR1 WNHNN and CDR2 SYGVQD (reference sequence). CDR3 coding DNA: TGCGCCAGCAGTCCAGGGAGGGGAGACACCGGGGAGCTGTTTTTT. Its translation is CASSPGRGDTGELFF.

Of note for this clone: The identical CDR3 is also encoded by other nucleotide sequences in the sample. The J gene is TRBJ2-7, the V gene TRBV4-1; no clear D gene. The CDR3 spans 13 residues. Deletions cut 3 bases from V and 2 bases from J, with 8 bases between. Germline V CDR1 and CDR2: MGHRA, YSYEKL. Here the CDR3 DNA reads TGCGCCAGCAGCCAGGTCGCTACCTACGAGCAGTACTTC. Translating it yields CASSQVATYEQYF.

As to this clone: At the DNA level, this CDR3 is encoded by other sequences in the same sample as well. V is TRBV7-2 and J is TRBJ2-7; D not certain. The V end was cut by 3 bases, the J end by 0 bases, with 6 bases between. The germline V gene encodes CDR1 SGHTA and CDR2 FQGNSA. The CDR3 is made up of 13 amino acids. The CDR3 nucleotides read TGTGCCAGCAGCTTTTCCGTCTCCTACGAGCAGTACTTC. As protein: CASSFSVSYEQYF.

The rearrangement joins TRBV9 to TRBJ2-7, with no clear D. The ends were cut back, 3 bases at V and 2 bases at J, with 12 bases in the middle. This CDR3 contains 14 residues. CDR1 and CDR2 (germline): SGDLS, YYNGEE. CDR3 region: CASSGTDGTYEQYF. The CDR3 nucleotides are TGTGCCAGCAGCGGCACGGACGGTACCTACGAGCAGTACTTC.

The chain combines TRBV2 with TRBJ2-7, with D possibly matching TRBD2 (5 bases). V shed 6 bases and J shed 5 bases, with 17 bases lying between them. The germline V gene has CDR1 SNHLY and CDR2 FYNNEI. CDR3 size: 14 residues. In DNA form, the CDR3 reads TGTGCCAGCAGCGCATCGAGGGTTGTCGACGAGCAGTACTTC. Protein: CASSASRVVDEQYF.

The chain recombines TRBV6-6 with TRBJ2-7, with D maybe TRBD1 (5 bases). V shed 4 bases and J shed 0 bases, with 10 bases lying between them. Looked up from germline, CDR1 is MNHNY and CDR2 is SVGAGI (reference sequence). This CDR3 region has 14 residues. CDR3 amino acids: CASSLDISSYEQYF. CDR3 sequence (DNA): TGTGCCAGCAGTTTGGACATCAGCTCCTACGAGCAGTACTTC.

V is TRBV10-2 and J is TRBJ2-7; TRBD2 might be the D (7 bases). The V gene lost 2 bases and the J gene lost 3 bases, with 14 bases spanning the gap. The CDR3 has 15 residues. The germline CDR1 and CDR2 sequences are WSHSY and SAAADI. DNA of the CDR3: TGCGCCAGCAGTGAGGGAGGGGGGGGCATCTACGAGCAGTACTTC. It encodes CASSEGGGGIYEQYF.

This chain joins TRBV27 and TRBJ2-2, with 12 bases aligning to TRBD2. J was trimmed by 1 base and V by 7 bases; bases with no gene match: 10. The CDR3 contains 18 residues. Germline loops: CDR1 MNHEY, CDR2 SMNVEV (reference sequence). The CDR3, as DNA: TGTGCCAGCATAAGTACTAGCGGGGGGCGTCTGAACACCGGGGAGCTGTTTTTT. Translating gives CASISTSGGRLNTGELFF.

This clone was seen once. The same CDR3 is also encoded by other DNA sequences in this sample. This sequence joins TRBV30 and TRBJ2-1; no definite D call. V lost 3 bases and J 1 base, leaving 7 bases between the germline ends. The V gene's germline CDR1 is GTSNPN and CDR2 SVGIG (reference sequence). The CDR3 is 13 residues long. The CDR3 spells CAWSGSSYNEQFF. The CDR3 coding sequence is TGTGCCTGGAGCGGGTCTTCCTACAATGAGCAGTTCTTC.

The rearrangement links TRBV5-5 to TRBJ2-7; D is ambiguous. Germline CDR1 reads SGHKS; CDR2 reads YYEKEE (reference sequence). Trimming left V 0 bases short and J 4 bases short, with 11 bases between. This CDR3 region has 14 residues. The CDR3 coding sequence is TGTGCCAGCAGCTTGGCAGCGAGTAAGTACGAGCAGTACTTC. Amino acids: CASSLAASKYEQYF.

J is TRBJ2-3 and V is TRBV5-6, with 8 nucleotides matching TRBD1. The V gene end was trimmed by 4 bases and the J gene end by 4 bases; junction bases not matched to a gene: 8. This CDR3 is built from 15 residues. Germline V lookup: CDR1 SGHDT, CDR2 YYEEEE. The CDR3 sequence is CASSVQGAPADTQYF. The CDR3 region has the DNA TGTGCCAGCAGCGTGCAGGGGGCGCCCGCAGATACGCAGTATTTT.

The V call is TRBV9, the J call TRBJ2-5; tentatively, D is TRBD2 (6 bases). Germline V gives CDR1 SGDLS, CDR2 YYNGEE. Trimming removed 8 bases at V and 4 bases at J, with 9 bases between. The CDR3 loop spans 11 amino acids. The DNA of the CDR3 is TGTGCCAGTGGGACTCGAGAGACCCAGTACTTC. It encodes CASGTRETQYF.

On this clone itself: Other DNA sequences within the sample encode an identical CDR3. The chain uses TRBV5-1 and TRBJ2-7; TRBD2 matches 12 bases. V lost 4 bases, J lost 2 bases, and 4 bases stayed unmatched. This CDR3 is built from 15 residues. Germline V gene lookup returns CDR1 SGHRS and CDR2 YFSETQ. In nucleotides, the CDR3 is TGCGCCAGCAGCCCCGGACTAGCGGGACCCTACGAGCAGTACTTC. It translates to CASSPGLAGPYEQYF.

The count of this clone is one. The V and J genes are TRBV19 and TRBJ1-5; D is unclear. The V gene lost 7 bases and the J gene lost 0 bases, with 25 bases spanning the gap. The CDR3 has 19 amino acids. CDR1 LNHDA and CDR2 SQIVND come from the germline V gene (reference sequence). The CDR3, as DNA: TGTGCCAGTACCCCTGTCTTTCCAGTGGAGATCTATAGCAATCAGCCCCAGCATTTT. The encoded protein is CASTPVFPVEIYSNQPQHF.

The chain recombines TRBV5-1 with TRBJ2-5; D ambiguous. Germline V gene sequence: CDR1 SGHRS, CDR2 YFSETQ. Deletions cut 4 bases from V and 2 bases from J, with 12 bases between. The CDR3 totals 14 residues. The CDR3 is CASSPRHEQETQYF. As DNA, the CDR3 is TGCGCCAGCAGCCCCCGACACGAGCAAGAGACCCAGTACTTC.

The chain joins TRBV13 to TRBJ1-2; TRBD1 matches at 7 bases. This CDR3 region has 16 residues. V shed 2 bases, J shed 1 base, and the junction held 7 bases outside the gene matches. Germline V gene data show CDR1 as PRHDT and CDR2 as FYEKMQ (reference sequence). CDR3 sequence: CASSLYETGNNYGYTF. CDR3 coding DNA: TGTGCCAGCAGCTTATATGAGACAGGGAATAACTATGGCTACACCTTC.

The genes are TRBV7-9 and TRBJ2-5; D is uncertain. The CDR3 runs 14 residues. Germline lookup yields CDR1 SEHNR and CDR2 FQNEAQ (reference sequence). Between the trimmed V and J ends, which lost 1 base and 1 base, there was a span of 7 bases. In nucleotides, the CDR3 is TGTGCCAGCAGCTTAGAATACCTCCAAGAGACCCAGTACTTC. Its protein product is CASSLEYLQETQYF.

The chain couples TRBV2 to TRBJ2-3; 11 nucleotides match TRBD2. The CDR3 has 14 residues. Germline V gene sequence: CDR1 SNHLY, CDR2 FYNNEI. V was clipped by 11 bases and J by 0 bases; unmatched bases: 4. Here the CDR3 reads CAAWTSGSTDTQYF. The DNA of the CDR3 is TGTGCCGCGTGGACTAGCGGGAGCACAGATACGCAGTATTTT. Full variable domain (outside the CDR3, taken from reference TRBV2 and TRBJ2-3): EPEVTQTPSHQVTQMGQEVILRCVPISNHLYFYWYRQILGQKVEFLVSFYNNEISEKSEIFDDQFSVERPDGSNFTLKIRSTKLEDSAMYFCAAWTSGSTDTQYFGPGTRLTVL.